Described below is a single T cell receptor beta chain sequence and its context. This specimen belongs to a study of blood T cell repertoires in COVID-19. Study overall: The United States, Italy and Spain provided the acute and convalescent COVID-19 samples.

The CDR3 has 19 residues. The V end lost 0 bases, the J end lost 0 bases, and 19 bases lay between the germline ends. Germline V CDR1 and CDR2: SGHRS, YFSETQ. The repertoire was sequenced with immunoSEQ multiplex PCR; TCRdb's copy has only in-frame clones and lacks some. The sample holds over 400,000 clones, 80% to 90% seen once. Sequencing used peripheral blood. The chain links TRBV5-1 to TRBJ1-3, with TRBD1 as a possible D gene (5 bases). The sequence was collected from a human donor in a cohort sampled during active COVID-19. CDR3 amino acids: CASSLEGTGDLFSGNTIYF. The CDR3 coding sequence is TGCGCCAGCAGCTTGGAAGGGACGGGGGACCTTTTCTCTGGAAACACCATATATTTT.